This T cell receptor (beta chain) was sequenced for a study of T cell responses to AZD1222 COVID-19 vaccine (dated by TCRdb to 2020 to 2023). Study-wide context: Because spike-specific TCR depth and breadth did not differ between the two schedules, AZD1222 recipients who got a second dose at roughly 4 weeks were pooled with those who got a second dose at roughly 12 weeks. TCR sequencing was performed for 230 to 250 trial participants, of whom about 200 were given two doses of AZD1222 and 26 were given two doses of MenACWY control vaccine. Trial participants were enrolled by age into subgroups of 18-55, 56-69 and 70-plus years, and around 150, 28 and 57 TCR-sequenced participants, respectively, were included in these subgroups.

The CDR3 regions of human TCRbeta chains were analyzed by immunosequencing. The authors processed their data as follows. Repertoire TCRs were matched against a reference library of SARS-CoV-2-specific TCRs generated with the MIRA antigen-specificity platform. Breadth was defined as the fraction of unique TCRs that were SARS-CoV-2-associated. Depth was defined as the fraction of total T cells that were SARS-CoV-2-associated. Using the MIRA data, every spike-specific TCR was mapped to the spike region that the TCR reacted to and assigned to either a CD4 or a CD8 class. Log10-transformed breadth and depth values were compared by one-way ANOVA with Sidak's multiple comparisons tests. Entries here come from immuneACCESS through TCRdb and include only in-frame sequences with V and J called. Some clones fail to appear in such tables; in the studies checked, an unresolved V gene covers under half of the shortfall, and the cause of the remainder is unknown. The D gene and trimming were derived from the DNA, and the V and J assignments and clone size from that table. The sample data list 40,000 to 65,000 clones, and 65% to 85% of these were observed just once. Of the sample, roughly 30% is held by the ten largest clones.

Concerning this clone itself: The antigen this receptor binds is unknown. No base qualities exist here, and no much larger clone lies one base off it.

Read against the paper, the sample's time point label means: baseline before first vaccination. Vaccinee samples came from UK trials COV001 and COV002, including a single-blind randomized controlled phase 2/3 trial of AZD1222 (ChAdOx1 nCoV-19) in healthy adults. Trial participant PBMC samples were collected at day 0 and day 28 after the second dose for TCRbeta chain sequencing. Paper-wide results and their limitations: Vaccine-associated CD4 TCRs spanned the whole spike protein, with dominant responses in regions 160-218 and 743-854. Reportedly, close to half of the unique spike-specific TCRs recognized epitopes lying outside the regions that are mutated in the B.1.351 and B.1.1.7 variants. The 56-69-year group was small, and its depth increase did not reach significance, likely because of low power. A significant rise in spike-specific TCR breadth and depth was observed after two AZD1222 doses relative to day 0 and relative to MenACWY recipients. Most participants were white British and females outnumbered males, and the authors suggested that clonal diversity may have been underestimated. Because no samples from the day 14 peak response were available, repertoires could be characterized only after the peak T cell response. Conclusions about previously exposed vaccinees were limited because only a handful of AZD1222 recipients were SARS-CoV-2 seropositive at baseline.

Trimming takes 0 bases off V and 6 bases off J; junction bases not matched to a gene: 2. The CDR3, from cysteine to phenylalanine, totals 14 residues. The DNA shown is the 42-base CDR3, in frame from base 1. The germline V gene gives CDR1 as KGHSH and CDR2 as LQKENI. The sequencing here drew on peripheral blood, taken on day 0 of AZD1222 vaccination. This receptor was obtained from an adult in good health. This sequence uses TRBV18 and TRBJ1-1, with 9 central nucleotides matching TRBD1. In nucleotide form, the sequence is TGTGCCAGCTCACCACCGGGACAGGGCCCTGAAGCTTTCTTT. Its coded protein is CASSPPGQGPEAFF.